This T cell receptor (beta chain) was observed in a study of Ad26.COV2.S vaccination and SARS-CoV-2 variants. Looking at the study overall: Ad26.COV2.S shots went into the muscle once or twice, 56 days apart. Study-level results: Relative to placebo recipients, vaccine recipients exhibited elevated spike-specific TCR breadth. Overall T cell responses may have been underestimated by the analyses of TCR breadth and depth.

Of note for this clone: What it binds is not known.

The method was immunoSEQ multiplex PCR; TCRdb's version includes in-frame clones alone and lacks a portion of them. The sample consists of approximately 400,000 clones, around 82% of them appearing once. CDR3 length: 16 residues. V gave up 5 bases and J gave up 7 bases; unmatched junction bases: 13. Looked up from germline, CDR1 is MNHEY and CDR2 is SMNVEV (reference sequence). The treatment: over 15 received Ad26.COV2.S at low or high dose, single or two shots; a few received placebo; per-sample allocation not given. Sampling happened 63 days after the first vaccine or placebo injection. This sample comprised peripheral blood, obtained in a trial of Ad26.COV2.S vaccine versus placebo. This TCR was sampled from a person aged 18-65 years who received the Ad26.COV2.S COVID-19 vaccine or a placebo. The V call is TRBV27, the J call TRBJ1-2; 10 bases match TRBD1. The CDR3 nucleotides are TGTGCCAGCAGTCCCGGGACAGGGGATGGTGGGTCTGGCTACACCTTC. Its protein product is CASSPGTGDGGSGYTF.